This TCR beta chain came from a study of blood T cells in healthy people across ages. This clonotype has ten or more counts. CDR3 length: 14 amino acids. The J segment lost 5 bases and the V segment lost 6 bases, leaving 5 bases of the junction unmatched. With a J-beta primer mix and a sample-barcoded 5' primer, a second PCR ran 7 to 11 cycles. TCRdb passed the 5' RACE reads through MiXCR, listing each CDR3 protein once. The repertoire holds about 1,800,000 distinct CDR3 sequences, roughly 27% seen once, with roughly 8% in the top ten. The rearrangement uses TRBV12-3 or TRBV12-4 and TRBJ2-5, with 11 bases that match TRBD1. What was sequenced was blood. This TCR was recovered from a young woman in good health. CDR3 DNA: TGTGCCAGCAGCTGGACAGGGGGCGAGGAGACCCAGTACTTC. As protein: CASSWTGGEETQYF.